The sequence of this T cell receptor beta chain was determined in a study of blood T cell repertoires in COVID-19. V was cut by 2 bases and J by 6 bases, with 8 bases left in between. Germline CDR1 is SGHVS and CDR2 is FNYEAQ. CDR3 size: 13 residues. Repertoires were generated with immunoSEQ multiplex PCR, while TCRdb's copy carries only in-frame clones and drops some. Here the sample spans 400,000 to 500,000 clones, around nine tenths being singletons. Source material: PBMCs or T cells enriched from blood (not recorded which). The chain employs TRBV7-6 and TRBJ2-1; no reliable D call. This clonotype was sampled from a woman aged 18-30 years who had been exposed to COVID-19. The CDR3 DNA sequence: TGTGCCAGCAGCTTACCAACTCTCAATGAGCAGTTCTTC. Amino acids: CASSLPTLNEQFF.